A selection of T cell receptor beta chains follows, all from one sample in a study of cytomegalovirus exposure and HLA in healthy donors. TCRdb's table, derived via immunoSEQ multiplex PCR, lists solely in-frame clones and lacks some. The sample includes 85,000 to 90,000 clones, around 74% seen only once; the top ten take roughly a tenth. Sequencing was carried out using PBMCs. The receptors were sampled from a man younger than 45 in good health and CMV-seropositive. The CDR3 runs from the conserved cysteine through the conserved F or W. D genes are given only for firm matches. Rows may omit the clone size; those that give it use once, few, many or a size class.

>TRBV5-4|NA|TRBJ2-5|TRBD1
TGTGCCAGCAGCCAAGGACAGGGTGAGGAGACCCAGTACTTC
CASSQGQGEETQYF
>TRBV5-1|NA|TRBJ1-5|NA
TGCGCCAGCAGCTACCAGGGAGGGTTAAATCAGCCCCAGCATTTT
CASSYQGGLNQPQHF
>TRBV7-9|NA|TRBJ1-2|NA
TGTGCCAGCAGCTTAGAAGGCTCCGGGGGCTATGGCTACACCTTC
CASSLEGSGGYGYTF
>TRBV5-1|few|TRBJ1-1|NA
TGCGCCAGCAGCTTGGGTAGCCTGAACACTGAAGCTTTCTTT
CASSLGSLNTEAFF
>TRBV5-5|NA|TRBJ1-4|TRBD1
TGTGCCAGCAGCTTGACCCCTCCTGACAGGGGGCGGTATGAAAAACTGTTTTTT
CASSLTPPDRGRYEKLFF
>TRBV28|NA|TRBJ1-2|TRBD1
TGTGCCACCAAAAAAGGACAGGAGAACTATGGCTACACCTTC
CATKKGQENYGYTF
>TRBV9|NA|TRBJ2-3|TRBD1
TGTGCCAGCAGCCCCCAGACAGGGGACGCGCAGTATTTT
CASSPQTGDAQYF
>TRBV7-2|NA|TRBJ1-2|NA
TGTGCCAGCAGCTTAGTCGGGTATGGCTACACCTTC
CASSLVGYGYTF
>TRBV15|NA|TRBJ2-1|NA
TGTGCCACCAGCAGAGAGGGTCCCCAGGTTAGCTCCTACAATGAGCAGTTCTTC
CATSREGPQVSSYNEQFF
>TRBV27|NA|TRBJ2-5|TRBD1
TGTGCCAGCAGTTTAACAGGGGCAGAGACCCAGTACTTC
CASSLTGAETQYF
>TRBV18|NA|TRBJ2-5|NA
TGTGCCAGCTCCCCTAATGGCGCAGGGACACGAGAGACCCAGTACTTC
CASSPNGAGTRETQYF
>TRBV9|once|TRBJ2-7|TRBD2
TGTGCCAGCAGCCCCCGGGGGGAAACCCCCTCCTGGGAGCAGTACTTC
CASSPRGETPSWEQYF
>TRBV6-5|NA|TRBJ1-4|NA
TGTGCCAGCAGTTCGGGGTGGGATGCAACTAATGAAAAACTGTTTTTT
CASSSGWDATNEKLFF
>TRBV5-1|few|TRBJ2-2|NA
TGCGCCAGCAGCTTGGCAACCAGGAACACCGGGGAGCTGTTTTTT
CASSLATRNTGELFF
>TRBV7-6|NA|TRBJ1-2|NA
TGTGCCAGCAGCCTCCCTGACAGACCCTACACCTTC
CASSLPDRPYTF
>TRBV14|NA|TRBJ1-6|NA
TGTGCCAGCAGCCAAGAATTTCAGGGATCACCCCTCCACTTT
CASSQEFQGSPLHF
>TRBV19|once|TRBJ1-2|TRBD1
TGTGCCAGTAAGCAGACAGGGTGGATGGGTGGCTACACCTTC
CASKQTGWMGGYTF
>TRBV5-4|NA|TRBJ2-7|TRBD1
TGTGCCAGCAGCCCGGACAGGGACTACGAGCAGTACTTC
CASSPDRDYEQYF